Listed here is a single T cell receptor beta chain. This receptor's antigen is unknown. The record has no base qualities; no much larger clone is one base away. The germline ends are 9 bases apart after V is trimmed by 0 bases and J by 4 bases. The CDR3 contains 14 residues, cysteine and phenylalanine counted. Left in the record is the CDR3 DNA by itself, 42 bases read in frame from the first base. CDR1 is given as LGHNA and CDR2 as YSLEER, both from the germline V gene. TCRbeta CDR3 regions were amplified from genomic DNA by means of the immunoSEQ Assay, a bias-controlled multiplex PCR. As for how the authors treated the data: Nucleated cell counts per sample were estimated from amplification of reference gene primers within the assay. To quantify the absolute abundance of each unique TCRbeta CDR3 rearrangement, sequence reads were collapsed and filtered. Productive Simpson clonality was computed per sample as the square root of Simpson's diversity index over productive rearrangements. In its TCRdb copy, this immuneACCESS table keeps in-frame sequences only and misses some clones. Where compared with another copy, unresolved V genes explain less than half of these, and the others have no known cause. V and J calls and clone size are given by that table; D and trimming were obtained from the DNA. The sample contains 50,000 or so clones, roughly 82% of them found a single time. Together, the top ten hold approximately 7% of the sample.

This sample was included in a study of blood T cell repertoires in COVID-19 (TCRdb year 2020). Background for the entire study: Samples from collaborators originated in the United States, Italy and Spain and spanned both the acute and convalescent phases of COVID-19. The dataset comprised deeply sampled blood TCRbeta repertoires from subjects exposed to, actively infected with, or recovered from COVID-19. Samples were obtained from the ongoing ImmuneRACE study (first 160 participants) and from roughly 1,300 subjects provided by 6 global collaborators. Nearly every sample came with metadata listing a de-identified subject ID, COVID-19 status, age in years and sex. Where HLA class I and class II types were available, the types were taken from metadata supplied by the sample provider, not from assay-based typing. The material from the prospective study consisted of cDNA or gDNA derived from T cells, B-cell-depleted T cells, or PBMCs. The repertoires were released in a freely available public database intended as a resource for research on the immune response to SARS-CoV-2.

Collaborating institutions collected whole blood in K2EDTA tubes following their own protocols. For TCRbeta analysis, collaborator samples were shipped as frozen whole blood, as isolated PBMCs, or as DNA extracted from either sample type. On the study overall, not on this receptor specifically: The quantity of clinical and demographic metadata differed by source and by participant and was supplied without curation.

Source material: peripheral blood. This clonotype was obtained from a man in his forties with acute or convalescent COVID-19. Recombination connected TRBV4-3 to TRBJ1-2, with the D segment identity uncertain. The CDR3 protein is CASSQDWTSYGYTF. The DNA sequence reads TGCGCCAGCAGCCAAGATTGGACTTCCTATGGCTACACCTTC.